The 19 T cell receptor beta chains given below trace back to one sample, sequenced in a study of lung T cells in sarcoidosis with Löfgren's syndrome listed by TCRdb under 2017. The sequencer listed for this sample is Illumina MiSeq. TCRdb's own reprocessing of the public reads used fastp at Q25 and MiXCR and kept productive beta chains. Duplicate CDR3 protein sequences are folded into a single record with the most common DNA and genes. Present in this sample are around 60,000 distinct CDR3 sequences, 21% of which were seen just once. The ten largest make up about 2% of the sample. The sample comprised CD4+ T cells from PBMCs. Receptors were obtained from a human donor with sarcoidosis (Löfgren's syndrome or another form), or a control subject (not recorded which).

This clonotype occurred many times. The J gene is TRBJ1-2, the V gene TRBV7-2; D gene unclear. The CDR3 is 14 residues long. V was cut by 5 bases and J by 0 bases, with 10 bases left in between. Germline CDR1 SGHTA, CDR2 FQGNSA. The CDR3 coding sequence is TGTGCCAGCAGCCCCCTCCGATCTAACTATGGCTACACCTTC. Protein: CASSPLRSNYGYTF.

The V call is TRBV20-1, the J call TRBJ1-6, with D possibly being TRBD1 (5 bases). The CDR3 is made up of 17 amino acids. CDR1 and CDR2 (germline): DFQATT, SNEGSKA (reference sequence). Trimming removed 6 bases at V and 9 bases at J, with 27 bases between. The CDR3 is CSARNPERGQRGSPLHF. Here the CDR3 DNA reads TGCAGTGCCCGAAATCCCGAACGGGGCCAGAGGGGTTCACCCCTCCACTTT.

In the case of this clonotype: This clone may be a read error of a much larger clone one base away. The chain employs TRBV11-2 and TRBJ2-5; 8 bases agree with TRBD1. This CDR3 spans 14 amino acids. Germline V gene data show CDR1 as SGHAT and CDR2 as FQNNGV. The CDR3 DNA sequence: TGTGCCAGCGGCTTAGGCACAGGGGGAGAGACCCAGTACTTC. It encodes CASGLGTGGETQYF. Looking up the rest from reference TRBV11-2 and TRBJ2-5 gives the full variable domain: EAGVAQSPRYKIIEKRQSVAFWCNPISGHATLYWYQQILGQGPKLLIQFQNNGVVDDSQLPKDRFSAERLKGVDSTLKIQPAKLEDSAVYLCASGLGTGGETQYFGPGTRLLVL.

The gene calls are TRBV28 and TRBJ2-7; maybe TRBD2 (5 bases). This CDR3 is 15 amino acids long. V was clipped by 4 bases and J by 0 bases, with 13 bases between them. Germline CDR1 reads MDHEN; CDR2 reads SYDVKM. CDR3 sequence: CASSSLEVSSYEQYV. The CDR3 coding sequence is TGTGCCAGCAGTTCGCTGGAGGTGAGCTCCTACGAGCAGTACGTC.

This clonotype was seen many times. The rearrangement joins TRBV6-1 to TRBJ1-4; maybe TRBD1 (5 bases). Germline CDR1 MNHNS, CDR2 SASEGT. Trimming left V 6 bases short and J 5 bases short, with 16 bases between. The CDR3 is 15 amino acids. The CDR3 DNA is TGTGCCAGCAGGGGGACCGGCCTGAGGAATGAAAAACTGTTTTTT. This encodes CASRGTGLRNEKLFF.

The chain joins TRBV3-1 to TRBJ1-2; no clear D. Germline assignment: CDR1 LGHDT and CDR2 YNNKEL (reference sequence). Trimming left V 4 bases short and J 0 bases short, with 12 bases between. The CDR3 is 15 residues long. CDR3 protein: CASSRHALTNYGYTF. In nucleotides, the CDR3 is TGTGCCAGCAGCCGACATGCACTCACTAACTATGGCTACACCTTC.

This clonotype was counted many times. The chain has TRBV4-1 and TRBJ1-1, with D possibly TRBD1 on 6 matching bases. V was shortened by 2 bases and J by 2 bases, with 18 bases between the two germline ends. CDR1 and CDR2 from the germline V gene are MGHRA and YSYEKL. This CDR3 contains 17 residues. CDR3 amino acids: CASSQIGTQGPNTEAFF. DNA of the CDR3: TGCGCCAGCAGCCAAATTGGCACACAGGGCCCCAACACTGAAGCTTTCTTT.

The V and J genes are TRBV5-5 and TRBJ1-2, with 11 bases that match TRBD1. Germline CDR1 SGHKS, CDR2 YYEKEE (reference sequence). Trimming cost V 3 bases and J 7 bases; bases outside gene matches: 8. CDR3 size: 15 residues. CDR3 region: CASSSRGQGDSGYTF. CDR3 bases: TGTGCCAGCAGCTCTAGGGGACAGGGGGACTCTGGCTACACCTTC.

This clonotype was seen only a few times. The V gene is TRBV7-9, the J gene TRBJ2-7; tentative D call: TRBD2 (5 bases). V lost 3 bases to trimming and J lost 6 bases, with 15 bases between them. The CDR3 loop spans 14 amino acids. Germline loops: CDR1 SEHNR, CDR2 FQNEAQ (reference sequence). The CDR3, as DNA: TGTGCCAGCAGCTTGGGTGGGAGCGTCCGCGAGCAGTACTTC. Encoded protein: CASSLGGSVREQYF. Looking up the rest from reference TRBV7-9 and TRBJ2-7 gives the full variable domain: DTGVSQNPRHKITKRGQNVTFRCDPISEHNRLYWYRQTLGQGPEFLTYFQNEAQLEKSRLLSDRFSAERPKGSFSTLEIQRTEQGDSAMYLCASSLGGSVREQYFGPGTRLTVT.

This clonotype was found many times. The gene calls are TRBV7-2 and TRBJ1-1; D gene uncertain. The germline V gene encodes CDR1 SGHTA and CDR2 FQGNSA. The CDR3 covers 13 residues. The V and J ends lost 4 bases and 1 base respectively, with 7 bases between them. CDR3: CASSWAANTEAFF. The CDR3 DNA sequence: TGTGCCAGCAGCTGGGCGGCGAACACTGAAGCTTTCTTT. Full variable domain (remainder filled in from reference TRBV7-2 and TRBJ1-1): GAGVSQSPSNKVTEKGKDVELRCDPISGHTALYWYRQSLGQGLEFLIYFQGNSAPDKSGLPSDRFSAERTGGSVSTLTIQRTQQEDSAVYLCASSWAANTEAFFGQGTRLTVV.

Remarks on this clonotype: One base away lies a much larger clone, so this may be a sequencing read error. The gene calls are TRBV6-2 or TRBV6-3 and TRBJ1-6, with a possible D match to TRBD1 (5 bases). Germline lookup yields CDR1 MNHEY and CDR2 SVGEGT. CDR3 length: 16 amino acids. The CDR3 sequence is CASGYSGADNNSPLHF. In DNA, the CDR3 is TGTGCCAGCGGTTACTCTGGGGCAGACAATAATTCACCCCTCCACTTT.

Comments on this clonotype: A much bigger clone sits one base away, suggesting this may be a read error. The V and J genes are TRBV6-1 and TRBJ2-6; no definite D call. V lost 6 bases and J 2 bases, leaving 17 bases between the germline ends. The CDR3 covers 17 residues. Germline V CDR1 and CDR2: MNHNS, SASEGT. The CDR3 DNA follows: TGTGCCAGCAGCCTTACTCACACAGCCCCTGGGGCCAACGTCCTGACTTTC. Protein product: CASSLTHTAPGANVLTF.

This clonotype was seen a single time. The J gene is TRBJ1-2, the V gene TRBV12-3 or TRBV12-4; D is perhaps TRBD1 (6 bases). There are 15 residues in the CDR3. V was cut by 5 bases and J by 3 bases, with 16 bases left in between. The DNA of the CDR3 is TGTGCCAGCAGTCGGTACAGGGCTTCCCACTATGGCTACACCTTC. This sequence encodes CASSRYRASHYGYTF.

This clonotype was counted at least ten times. This rearrangement joins TRBV7-8 to TRBJ2-1; TRBD1 matches at 7 bases. The V segment lost 3 bases and the J segment 8 bases; nucleotides outside the gene matches: 1. The CDR3 loop spans 12 amino acids. Germline CDR1 and CDR2: SGHVS and FQNEAQ. The CDR3 DNA follows: TGTGCCAGCAGCTTCGACAGGGATGAGCAGTTCTTC. This gives the protein CASSFDRDEQFF.

The chain has TRBV19 and TRBJ1-5, with D unclear. The germline V gene encodes CDR1 LNHDA and CDR2 SQIVND (reference sequence). The CDR3 has 13 residues. Between the trimmed V and J ends, which lost 0 bases and 4 bases, there was a span of 4 bases. CDR3 sequence: CASSIDNNQPQHF. CDR3 sequence (DNA): TGTGCCAGTAGTATAGATAATAATCAGCCCCAGCATTTT. The full variable domain, rest sourced from reference TRBV19 and TRBJ1-5, is DGGITQSPKYLFRKEGQNVTLSCEQNLNHDAMYWYRQDPGQGLRLIYYSQIVNDFQKGDIAEGYSVSREKKESFPLTVTSAQKNPTAFYLCASSIDNNQPQHFGDGTRLSIL.

This clonotype was picked up many times. One end of the junction is discordant with germline, which a read error may explain. The rearrangement links TRBV6-1 to TRBJ1-2, with a tentative D call TRBD1 (5 bases). Germline loops: CDR1 MNHNS, CDR2 SASEGT. This CDR3 is built from 13 residues. The CDR3 loop reads CASREDSDYGYTF. CDR3 sequence (DNA): TGTGCCAGCAGGGAAGACAGCGACTATGGCTACACCTTC.

The rearrangement uses TRBV18 and TRBJ2-7; D is ambiguous. V was shortened by 6 bases and J by 5 bases, with 14 bases between the two germline ends. The CDR3 extends over 13 amino acids. The germline V gene encodes CDR1 KGHSH and CDR2 LQKENI. The CDR3 DNA reads TGTGCCAGCTCCCACCTGACGGGCAACGAGCAGTACGTC. It is translated as CASSHLTGNEQYV.

This clonotype was recorded many times. The chain employs TRBV18 and TRBJ1-5, with a tentative D call TRBD1 (5 bases). Germline CDR1 KGHSH, CDR2 LQKENI. The V end lost 5 bases, the J end lost 5 bases, and 10 bases lay between the germline ends. The CDR3 length is 13 residues. Here the CDR3 reads CASSRWGDQPQHF. The CDR3, as DNA: TGTGCCAGCTCAAGATGGGGGGATCAGCCCCAGCATTTT.

On this clonotype: Just one base apart from a much larger clone, this may be a read error. The V and J genes are TRBV28 and TRBJ2-3; no clear D. The V end lost 2 bases, the J end lost 6 bases, and 21 bases lay between the germline ends. Germline CDR1 reads MDHEN; CDR2 reads SYDVKM. This CDR3 region has 17 residues. This CDR3 is CASSLKRIRVRLDTQYF. The CDR3 DNA reads TGTGCCAGCAGTTTAAAAAGGATTCGAGTTCGGCTGGATACGCAGTATTTT.